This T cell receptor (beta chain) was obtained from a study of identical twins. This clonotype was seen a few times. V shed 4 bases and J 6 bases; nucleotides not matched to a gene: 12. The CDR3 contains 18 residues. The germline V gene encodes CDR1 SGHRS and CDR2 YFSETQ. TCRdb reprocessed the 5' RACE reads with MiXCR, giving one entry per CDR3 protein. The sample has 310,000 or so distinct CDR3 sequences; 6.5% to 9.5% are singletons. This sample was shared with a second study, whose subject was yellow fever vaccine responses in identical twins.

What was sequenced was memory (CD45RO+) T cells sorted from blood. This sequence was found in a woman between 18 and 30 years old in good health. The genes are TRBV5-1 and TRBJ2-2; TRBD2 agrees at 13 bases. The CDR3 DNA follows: TGCGCCAGCAGCACCCGGACTAGCGGGGGCTCCGGGGCCGGGGAGCTGTTTTTT. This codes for CASSTRTSGGSGAGELFF.